One and the same sample provided the 30 T cell receptor beta chains below, sequenced in a study of regulatory T cells in long-lasting Graves disease. Combining iRepertoire HTBI primers with Arm-PCR of CDR3 regions, the authors built TCR beta libraries. TCRdb processed the multiplex PCR reads anew with MiXCR; each CDR3 protein has one entry. The sample yields about 530,000 distinct CDR3 sequences, 16% seen once. Regarding time point: newly diagnosed GD, antithyroid drugs for less than 3 months. PBMCs were the source of the RNA used for TCR sequencing. The sample was also reused in another study, on T cells in Graves' hyperthyroidism and ophthalmopathy.

The sample was peripheral blood mononuclear cells (PBMCs), taken at new diagnosis, from a patient treated with antithyroid drugs. The receptor source for this set is a woman aged 40-65 years with Graves disease.

In this sample, this clonotype turned up many times. CDR3 residues: CSASGEVAQETQYF. DNA for the CDR3: TGCAGTGCTAGTGGGGAGGTGGCCCAAGAGACCCAGTACTTC. This chain connects TRBV20-1 to TRBJ2-5; possibly TRBD2 for D (6 bases). The germline CDR1 and CDR2 sequences are DFQATT and SNEGSKA (reference sequence). The CDR3 extends over 14 amino acids. V was pared by 3 bases and J by 1 base, with 12 bases between.

CDR3 sequence (DNA): TGTGCCAGCAGCCCTCCAGGGGCGAGGGCCTACGAGCAGTACTTC. The encoded protein is CASSPPGARAYEQYF. The chain employs TRBV14 and TRBJ2-7; D possibly corresponds to TRBD1 (6 bases). CDR3 length: 15 residues. Trimming took off 4 bases at V and 2 bases at J, with 15 bases between the two ends. The germline CDR1 and CDR2 sequences are SGHDN and FVKESK.

The sample holds many counts of this clonotype. The chain combines TRBV18 with TRBJ2-5; 7 bases are a match to TRBD1. CDR1 is KGHSH, CDR2 LQKENI, per germline. CDR3 length: 15 amino acids. V dropped 3 bases and J dropped 2; count of bases not matched to a gene: 6. Here the CDR3 reads CASSPTGLRQETQYF. DNA of the CDR3: TGTGCCAGCTCACCGACAGGGTTACGGCAAGAGACCCAGTACTTC.

This clonotype has a count of ten or more. V is TRBV2 and J is TRBJ2-5; the D call may be TRBD1 or TRBD2 (5 bases each). The V end was cut by 4 bases, the J end by 5 bases, with 11 bases between. This CDR3 comprises 13 residues. The germline gives CDR1 SNHLY, CDR2 FYNNEI. In DNA form, the CDR3 reads TGTGCCAGCAGTGGGGACGGGCGGGAGACCCAGTACTTC. Amino acids: CASSGDGRETQYF. The full variable domain, with the rest looked up from reference TRBV2 and TRBJ2-5, is EPEVTQTPSHQVTQMGQEVILRCVPISNHLYFYWYRQILGQKVEFLVSFYNNEISEKSEIFDDQFSVERPDGSNFTLKIRSTKLEDSAMYFCASSGDGRETQYFGPGTRLLVL.

In this sample, this clonotype turned up a few times. The rearrangement uses TRBV10-2 and TRBJ2-7, with 16 bases lining up with TRBD2. The CDR3 is 14 residues long. Germline V gene sequence: CDR1 WSHSY, CDR2 SAAADI. In DNA form, the CDR3 reads TGCACCACCGGGACTAGCGGGGGGGCCGGTGAGCAGTACTTC. It specifies CTTGTSGGAGEQYF.

This clonotype was recorded a few times. This chain uses TRBV18 with TRBJ1-1; D perhaps matches TRBD1 (6 bases). Trimming cost V 0 bases and J 1 base, with 9 bases left between them. The germline V gene encodes CDR1 KGHSH and CDR2 LQKENI. The CDR3 has 15 amino acids. CDR3 nucleotide sequence: TGTGCCAGCTCACCACCTACAGGGTCGAACACTGAAGCTTTCTTT. This sequence encodes CASSPPTGSNTEAFF. Filled out from reference TRBV18 and TRBJ1-1, the complete variable domain reads NAGVMQNPRHLVRRRGQEARLRCSPMKGHSHVYWYRQLPEEGLKFMVYLQKENIIDESGMPKERFSAEFPKEGPSILRIQQVVRGDSAAYFCASSPPTGSNTEAFFGQGTRLTVV.

This chain joins TRBV6-5 and TRBJ2-7; TRBD2 is a possible D gene (6 bases). Germline V gene lookup returns CDR1 MNHEY and CDR2 SVGAGI. This CDR3 is 15 amino acids long. The ends were cut back, 3 bases at V and 3 bases at J, with 15 bases in the middle. This CDR3 is CASSYWAGRSYEQYF. CDR3 coding DNA: TGTGCCAGCAGTTATTGGGCGGGACGGAGCTACGAGCAGTACTTC.

This CDR3 is CASSSLVGLLGGYTF. The CDR3, as DNA: TGTGCCAGTAGTAGTCTTGTGGGCCTATTGGGTGGCTACACCTTC. The chain links TRBV19 to TRBJ1-2; D remains unclear. The CDR3 totals 15 residues. V lost 4 bases and J lost 7, with 19 bases in between. In germline, CDR1 is LNHDA, CDR2 SQIVND (reference sequence).

This clonotype was counted ten times or more. The rearrangement links TRBV30 to TRBJ1-1; 7 nucleotides line up with TRBD1. The CDR3 sequence is 14 residues long. Germline CDR1 GTSNPN, CDR2 SVGIG (reference sequence). Germline trimming cut 5 bases from V and 0 bases from J; bases unmatched to any gene: 6. CDR3 sequence reads: CAWSRGFMNTEAFF. CDR3 bases: TGTGCCTGGTCCAGGGGGTTCATGAACACTGAAGCTTTCTTT.

This rearrangement joins TRBV10-3 to TRBJ2-3; a possible D gene is TRBD2 (6 bases). CDR3 length equals 16 residues. In germline, CDR1 is ENHRY, CDR2 SYGVKD. The V and J ends lost 10 bases and 1 base respectively, with 21 bases between them. CDR3 nucleotide sequence: TGTGCCACCCGAGGTGGATCCGGGACTGGCACAGATACGCAGTATTTT. Protein product: CATRGGSGTGTDTQYF.

This clonotype occurred a few times. The chain recombines TRBV20-1 with TRBJ2-1, with 11 bases identical to TRBD2. The CDR3 loop spans 14 amino acids. Trimming at V came to 6 bases and at J to 8 bases, leaving 9 bases not matched to a gene. The germline gives CDR1 DFQATT, CDR2 SNEGSKA (reference sequence). This CDR3 is CSATTSGGGYEQFF. Here the CDR3 DNA reads TGCAGTGCGACCACTAGCGGGGGAGGCTATGAGCAGTTCTTC.

This clonotype was observed a handful of times. The V and J genes are TRBV7-8 and TRBJ1-2, with D tentatively TRBD1 (6 bases). The CDR3 consists of 15 residues. The germline V and J ends were trimmed by 4 bases and 6 bases, with 18 bases remaining between them. Germline V gives CDR1 SGHVS, CDR2 FQNEAQ. The CDR3 spells CASSSGGGLVNGYTF. Written as DNA, the CDR3 is TGTGCCAGCAGCTCCGGTGGGGGGCTGGTGAATGGCTACACCTTC.

This clonotype was picked up many times. The V call is TRBV7-3, the J call TRBJ2-5; D unresolved. There are 13 residues in the CDR3. Germline V CDR1 and CDR2: SGHTA, FQGTGA. Trimming shortened V by 6 bases and J by 3 bases, and 11 bases separated the two germline ends. The CDR3 sequence: CASRSPPKETQYF. CDR3 nucleotide sequence: TGTGCCAGCAGGTCGCCGCCCAAAGAGACCCAGTACTTC. The full variable domain, its missing parts supplied by reference TRBV7-3 and TRBJ2-5, is GAGVSQTPSNKVTEKGKYVELRCDPISGHTALYWYRQSLGQGPEFLIYFQGTGAADDSGLPNDRFFAVRPEGSVSTLKIQRTERGDSAVYLCASRSPPKETQYFGPGTRLLVL.

V usage is TRBV15 and J usage is TRBJ1-4, with a possible D match to TRBD1 (6 bases). The CDR3 is made up of 15 amino acids. CDR1 is LNHNV, CDR2 YYDKDF, per germline (reference sequence). Trimming removed 1 base from V and 2 bases from J, with 8 bases in between. CDR3: CATSRVGGTNEKLFF. The CDR3 nucleotides read TGTGCCACCAGCAGAGTAGGGGGTACTAATGAAAAACTGTTTTTT.

The sample holds a few counts of this clonotype. The genes are TRBV11-2 and TRBJ2-1; D is unresolved. The CDR3 totals 14 residues. Germline V gives CDR1 SGHAT, CDR2 FQNNGV. V was pared by 1 base and J by 4 bases, with 8 bases between. The CDR3 sequence is CASSLGALYNEQFF. DNA for the CDR3: TGTGCCAGCAGCTTAGGAGCCCTATACAATGAGCAGTTCTTC.

This clonotype was seen many times. V usage is TRBV5-1 and J usage is TRBJ1-2; D not certain. Germline CDR1 and CDR2: SGHRS and YFSETQ. V was shortened by 0 bases and J by 4 bases, with 13 bases between the two germline ends. The CDR3 is 15 residues long. The CDR3 DNA reads TGCGCCAGCAGCTTGGAATTAGAGACCAGCTATGGCTACACCTTC. Translated: CASSLELETSYGYTF.

This clonotype was seen a few times. This chain joins TRBV7-9 and TRBJ2-2, with unresolved D. The CDR3 loop spans 15 amino acids. CDR1 is SEHNR, CDR2 FQNEAQ, per germline (reference sequence). Trimming removed 1 base from V and 0 bases from J, with 6 bases in between. The CDR3 spells CASSLGSPNTGELFF. CDR3 nucleotide sequence: TGTGCCAGCAGCTTAGGGTCACCGAACACCGGGGAGCTGTTTTTT.

Comment on this clonotype: This clone may be a read error of a much larger clone one base away. The gene calls are TRBV20-1 and TRBJ2-3; possibly TRBD2 for D (6 bases). Trimming shortened V by 0 bases and J by 5 bases, and 12 bases separated the two germline ends. The CDR3 is 14 residues long. CDR1 DFQATT and CDR2 SNEGSKA come from the germline V gene (reference sequence). The CDR3, as DNA: TGCAGTGCTAGAGATCGGCGGGGAGTAGATACGCAGTATTTT. Amino acids: CSARDRRGVDTQYF.

At least ten counts were recorded for this clonotype. This rearrangement joins TRBV11-2 to TRBJ2-3; a possible D gene is TRBD2 (6 bases). V shed 5 bases and J shed 3 bases, with 15 bases lying between them. CDR3 length: 15 amino acids. Looked up from germline, CDR1 is SGHAT and CDR2 is FQNNGV. The CDR3 DNA follows: TGTGCCAGCAGCCGGGGGATTCAAGAGACAGATACGCAGTATTTT. Encoded protein: CASSRGIQETDTQYF. The complete variable domain, with remaining parts taken from reference TRBV11-2 and TRBJ2-3, reads EAGVAQSPRYKIIEKRQSVAFWCNPISGHATLYWYQQILGQGPKLLIQFQNNGVVDDSQLPKDRFSAERLKGVDSTLKIQPAKLEDSAVYLCASSRGIQETDTQYFGPGTRLTVL.

This clonotype was detected a few times. The chain links TRBV29-1 to TRBJ1-1; no reliable D call. The CDR3 length is 12 residues. Trimming left V 6 bases short and J 1 base short, with 9 bases between. Germline V gene data show CDR1 as SQVTM and CDR2 as ANQGSEA. CDR3 protein: CSVLGSNTEAFF. Here the CDR3 DNA reads TGCAGCGTCCTGGGTTCGAACACTGAAGCTTTCTTT.

This clonotype has more than one count but fewer than ten. J is TRBJ2-2 and V is TRBV4-1; D is undetermined. Germline CDR1 reads MGHRA; CDR2 reads YSYEKL. CDR3 length equals 18 residues. The V and J ends lost 4 bases and 6 bases respectively, with 24 bases between them. CDR3 amino acids: CASSLWTANQLNAGELFF. Here the CDR3 DNA reads TGCGCCAGCAGCCTTTGGACGGCAAACCAGCTAAATGCCGGGGAGCTGTTTTTT.

This clonotype was seen repeatedly, ten times or more. The chain uses TRBV5-1 and TRBJ2-1; TRBD1 aligns across 8 bases. This CDR3 is built from 16 residues. Germline V lookup: CDR1 SGHRS, CDR2 YFSETQ. The trim removed 4 bases at V and 7 bases at J, leaving 13 bases unmatched. The CDR3 loop reads CASSPGVWTGPNEQFF. In DNA form, the CDR3 reads TGCGCCAGCAGCCCTGGTGTTTGGACAGGGCCTAATGAGCAGTTCTTC.

This clonotype was seen many times. The chain combines TRBV10-1 with TRBJ1-1, with TRBD1 matching 7 bases. This CDR3 has 15 residues. Germline trimming cut 0 bases from V and 4 bases from J; bases unmatched to any gene: 5. Germline-derived CDR1 and CDR2 are WNHNN and SYGVQD (reference sequence). The CDR3 reads CASSESRGLGTEAFF. Written as DNA, the CDR3 is TGCGCCAGCAGTGAGTCGAGGGGGCTTGGCACTGAAGCTTTCTTT.

This clonotype was seen at least ten times. This chain uses TRBV2 with TRBJ1-1, with 7 bases that match TRBD1. The CDR3 covers 14 residues. With V trimmed by 10 bases and J by 4 bases, 12 bases remained unmatched. Germline CDR1 reads SNHLY; CDR2 reads FYNNEI. The CDR3 region has the DNA TGTGCCACTAGGACGGCAGGGGGTCGCACTGAAGCTTTCTTT. Amino acids: CATRTAGGRTEAFF.

This clonotype was seen repeatedly, ten times or more. The chain has TRBV6-1 and TRBJ1-1; no clear D. The CDR3 extends over 13 amino acids. Trimming removed 6 bases at V and 8 bases at J, with 16 bases between. CDR1 is MNHNS and CDR2 is SASEGT in the germline V gene. CDR3 sequence reads: CASRWTTGTEAFF. CDR3 DNA: TGTGCCAGCAGATGGACGACGGGCACGGAAGCTTTCTTT.

This clonotype was detected only once. This may be a read error: a much more frequent sequence differs by one nucleotide. The rearrangement links TRBV5-1 to TRBJ2-5, with 10 bases that match TRBD2. CDR3 length equals 17 residues. V shed 2 bases and J 2 bases; nucleotides not matched to a gene: 9. Per germline, CDR1 SGHRS and CDR2 YFSETQ. The CDR3, as DNA: TGCGCCAGCAGCTTTGGAGTTTCTAGCGGGGGTCAAGAGACCCAGTACTTC. This translates into CASSFGVSSGGQETQYF.

This clonotype was detected a few times. The V and J genes are TRBV7-6 and TRBJ1-5; the D gene is possibly TRBD1 (5 bases). CDR1 and CDR2 (germline): SGHVS, FNYEAQ. The V end was cut by 5 bases, the J end by 4 bases, with 15 bases between. The CDR3 is 15 residues long. DNA of the CDR3: TGTGCCAGCAGCCCCAACGTGGGGCGGAATCAGCCCCAGCATTTT. Translated, it gives CASSPNVGRNQPQHF.

This clonotype was counted at least ten times. The chain combines TRBV27 with TRBJ1-2; D not certain. The germline V gene has CDR1 MNHEY and CDR2 SMNVEV (reference sequence). This CDR3 comprises 13 residues. Trimming took off 2 bases at V and 3 bases at J, with 7 bases between the two ends. CDR3 in DNA: TGTGCCAGCAGTTTAAATGTCGACTATGGCTACACCTTC. This gives the protein CASSLNVDYGYTF.

This clonotype was seen repeatedly, ten times or more. The chain links TRBV5-5 to TRBJ1-1; D is unresolved. CDR3 length: 13 residues. Germline V lookup: CDR1 SGHKS, CDR2 YYEKEE (reference sequence). Trimming left V 0 bases short and J 6 bases short, with 9 bases between. The CDR3 coding sequence is TGTGCCAGCAGCTTGGAAAGGGTAGCTGAAGCTTTCTTT. Translation: CASSLERVAEAFF. Variable domain in full (rest from reference TRBV5-5 and TRBJ1-1): DAGVTQSPTHLIKTRGQQVTLRCSPISGHKSVSWYQQVLGQGPQFIFQYYEKEERGRGNFPDRFSARQFPNYSSELNVNALLLGDSALYLCASSLERVAEAFFGQGTRLTVV.

V is TRBV20-1 and J is TRBJ2-1; 8 bases are a match to TRBD2. The CDR3 spans 16 residues. V dropped 0 bases and J dropped 0; count of bases not matched to a gene: 4. CDR1 and CDR2 (germline): DFQATT, SNEGSKA (reference sequence). CDR3 residues: CSARDLAGSSYNEQFF. The DNA of the CDR3 is TGCAGTGCTAGAGATTTAGCGGGGAGCTCCTACAATGAGCAGTTCTTC.